This is a list of T cell receptor beta chains from one sample in a study of graft-versus-host responses after intestinal transplantation. Here immunoSEQ multiplex PCR was the method, and the copy in TCRdb shows in-frame clones only, minus some. This sample has about 98,000 clones; around 88% occur once, and the top ten carry 1.4%. This specimen consisted of PBMCs, obtained 255 days after intestinal transplant. The receptor source for this set is a human patient who received an intestinal transplant, so some T cells may come from the graft donor. Both conserved end residues are part of each CDR3. Fields, in order: CDR3 protein, CDR3 DNA, clone size, V gene, D gene, J gene. D genes are given only for firm matches. Rows may omit the clone size; those that give it use once, few, many or a size class.

CASKRQGLYTEAFF	TGTGCCAGCAAGAGACAGGGCTTGTACACTGAAGCTTTCTTT	-	TRBV19	TRBD1	TRBJ1-1
CASSLGSYNSPLHF	TGTGCCAGCAGTCTCGGCTCCTATAATTCACCCCTCCACTTT	-	TRBV2	-	TRBJ1-6
CASSEAGGPGGYGYTF	TGTGCCAGCAGTGAAGCCGGCGGCCCGGGGGGCTATGGCTACACCTTC	-	TRBV6-1	-	TRBJ1-2
CASSLSNSGANVLTF	TGTGCCAGCAGTCTGAGCAACTCTGGGGCCAACGTCCTGACTTTC	-	TRBV7-8	-	TRBJ2-6
CASSFGHPSSYEQYF	TGTGCCAGCAGCTTTGGGCACCCGAGCTCCTACGAGCAGTACTTC	-	TRBV11-2	-	TRBJ2-7
CATSRETGGADTQYF	TGTGCCACCAGCAGAGAGACAGGGGGCGCGGATACGCAGTATTTT	-	TRBV15	TRBD1	TRBJ2-3
CASSPPGAPVGQPQHF	TGCGCCAGCAGCCCACCCGGGGCGCCGGTTGGGCAGCCCCAGCATTTT	-	TRBV4-1	-	TRBJ1-5
CASSSGPSYEQYF	TGTGCCAGCAGCTCCGGCCCTTCCTACGAGCAGTACTTC	-	TRBV5-6	-	TRBJ2-7
CASSPTPGSYNEQFF	TGTGCCAGCAGCCCCACCCCTGGTTCCTACAATGAGCAGTTCTTC	-	TRBV7-8	-	TRBJ2-1
CASSLGRGSYEQYF	TGTGCCAGCAGCTTGGGGCGGGGGTCCTACGAGCAGTACTTC	-	TRBV5-6	TRBD2	TRBJ2-7
CASSYHEGPSQETQYF	TGTGCCAGCAGTTACCACGAGGGACCGAGCCAAGAGACCCAGTACTTC	-	TRBV6-6	-	TRBJ2-5
CASSETGHGYTF	TGTGCCAGCAGCGAGACAGGGCATGGCTACACCTTC	once	TRBV9	TRBD1	TRBJ1-2
CASSRTQWGYTF	TGTGCCAGCAGTAGGACCCAGTGGGGCTACACCTTC	-	TRBV6-5	-	TRBJ1-2
CASSSGRTLEADTQYF	TGTGCCAGCAGCTCCGGTAGGACCCTCGAGGCAGATACGCAGTATTTT	-	TRBV7-6	-	TRBJ2-3
CASSPGPNEKLFF	TGCGCCAGCAGCCCCGGGCCCAATGAAAAACTGTTTTTT	once	TRBV5-1	-	TRBJ1-4
CASSLAGESYEQYF	TGTGCCAGCAGTTTAGCGGGAGAGAGCTACGAGCAGTACTTC	-	TRBV27	TRBD2	TRBJ2-7
CASSLAGTAPGSQYF	TGTGCCAGCAGCTTAGCCGGGACTGCCCCCGGGTCGCAGTATTTT	once	TRBV11-1	-	TRBJ2-3
CASKPKEESLTGELFF	TGTGCCAGCAAACCCAAGGAGGAGAGCCTTACCGGGGAGCTGTTTTTT	-	TRBV7-8	-	TRBJ2-2